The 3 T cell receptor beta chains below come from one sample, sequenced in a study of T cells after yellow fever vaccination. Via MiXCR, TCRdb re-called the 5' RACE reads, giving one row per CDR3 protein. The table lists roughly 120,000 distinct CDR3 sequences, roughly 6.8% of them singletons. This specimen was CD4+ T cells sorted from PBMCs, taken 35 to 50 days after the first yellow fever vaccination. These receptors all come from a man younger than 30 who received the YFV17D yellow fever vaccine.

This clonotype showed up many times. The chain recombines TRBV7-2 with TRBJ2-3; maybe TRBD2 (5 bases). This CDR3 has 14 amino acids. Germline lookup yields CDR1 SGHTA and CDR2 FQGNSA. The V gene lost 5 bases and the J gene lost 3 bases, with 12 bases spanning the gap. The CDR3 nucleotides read TGTGCCAGCAGCCCTACTAGGACGACAGATACGCAGTATTTT. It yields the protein CASSPTRTTDTQYF.

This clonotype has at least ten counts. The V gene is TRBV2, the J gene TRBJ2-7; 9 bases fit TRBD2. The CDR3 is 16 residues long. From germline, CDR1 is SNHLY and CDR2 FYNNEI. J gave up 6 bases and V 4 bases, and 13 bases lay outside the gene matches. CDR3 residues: CASSALQRVAGAEQYF. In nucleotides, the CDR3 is TGTGCCAGCAGTGCCCTACAAAGGGTAGCGGGGGCCGAGCAGTACTTC.

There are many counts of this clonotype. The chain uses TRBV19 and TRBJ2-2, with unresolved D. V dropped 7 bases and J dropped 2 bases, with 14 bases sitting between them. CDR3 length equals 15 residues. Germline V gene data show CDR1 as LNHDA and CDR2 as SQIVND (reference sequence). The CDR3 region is CASMALGVNTGELFF. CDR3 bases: TGTGCCAGTATGGCCCTAGGCGTTAACACCGGGGAGCTGTTTTTT.